This entry concerns a single TCR beta chain. Produced via immunoSEQ multiplex PCR; TCRdb's table is partial and in-frame only. The sample carries about 64,000 clones, 86% recorded once. This sample was taken from a study of pediatric ulcerative colitis. The specimen sequenced was blood. The TCR was taken from a boy aged 10-17 years with severe ulcerative colitis.

CDR3 region: CASSALAGGSADTQYF. The CDR3 nucleotides are TGTGCCAGCAGTGCCCTAGCGGGAGGGTCGGCAGATACGCAGTATTTT. The V call is TRBV27, the J call TRBJ2-3; 12 positions match TRBD2. Germline-derived CDR1 and CDR2 are MNHEY and SMNVEV (reference sequence). The CDR3 length is 16 residues. J gave up 4 bases and V 5 bases, and 7 bases lay outside the gene matches.